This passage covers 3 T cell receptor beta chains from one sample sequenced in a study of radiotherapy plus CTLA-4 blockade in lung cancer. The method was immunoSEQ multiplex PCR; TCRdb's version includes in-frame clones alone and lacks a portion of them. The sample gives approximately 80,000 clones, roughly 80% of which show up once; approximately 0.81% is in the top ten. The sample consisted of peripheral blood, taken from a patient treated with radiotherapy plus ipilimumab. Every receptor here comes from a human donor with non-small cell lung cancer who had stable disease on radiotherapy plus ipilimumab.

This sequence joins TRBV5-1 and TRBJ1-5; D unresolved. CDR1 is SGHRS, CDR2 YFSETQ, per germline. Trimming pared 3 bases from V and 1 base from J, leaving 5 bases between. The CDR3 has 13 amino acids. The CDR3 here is CASSSDSNQPQHF. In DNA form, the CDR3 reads TGCGCCAGCAGCTCGGACAGCAATCAGCCCCAGCATTTT.

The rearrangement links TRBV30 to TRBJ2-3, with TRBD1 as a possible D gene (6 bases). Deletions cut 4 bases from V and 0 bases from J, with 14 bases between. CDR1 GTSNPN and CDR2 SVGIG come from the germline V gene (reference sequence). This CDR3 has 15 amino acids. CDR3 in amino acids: CAWTRTGLSTDTQYF. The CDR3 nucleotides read TGTGCCTGGACAAGAACAGGGCTTAGCACAGATACGCAGTATTTT. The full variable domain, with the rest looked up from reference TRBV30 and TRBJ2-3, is SQTIHQWPATLVQPVGSPLSLECTVEGTSNPNLYWYRQAAGRGLQLLFYSVGIGQISSEVPQNLSASRPQDRQFILSSKKLLLSDSGFYLCAWTRTGLSTDTQYFGPGTRLTVL.

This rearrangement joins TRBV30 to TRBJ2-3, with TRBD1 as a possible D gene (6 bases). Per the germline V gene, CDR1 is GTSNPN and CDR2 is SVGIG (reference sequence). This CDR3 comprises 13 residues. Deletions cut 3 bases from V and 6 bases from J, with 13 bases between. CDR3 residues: CAWSGQRGDTQYF. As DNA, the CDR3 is TGTGCCTGGAGCGGACAGAGAGGGGATACGCAGTATTTT.